These 4 T cell receptor beta chains were all obtained from the same sample, sequenced in a study of blood T cell repertoires in COVID-19. Clones were sequenced by immunoSEQ multiplex PCR, and TCRdb holds only the in-frame ones, with some missing. The sample contains about 230,000 clones, 85% of which appear only once. Sequencing was done on a sample of peripheral blood. The receptors were sampled from a man aged 35 to 55 with acute or convalescent COVID-19.

The chain employs TRBV2 and TRBJ1-2; D may be TRBD1 (5 bases). The germline V and J ends were trimmed by 7 bases and 2 bases, with 14 bases remaining between them. The germline V gene has CDR1 SNHLY and CDR2 FYNNEI. The CDR3 totals 14 residues. CDR3 sequence: CASTEQGANYGYTF. Here the CDR3 DNA reads TGTGCCAGCACAGAGCAGGGTGCCAACTATGGCTACACCTTC.

The V gene is TRBV4-3, the J gene TRBJ2-7; 8 bases map to TRBD1. This CDR3 is 18 amino acids long. The V segment lost 0 bases and the J segment 3 bases; nucleotides outside the gene matches: 13. CDR1 LGHNA and CDR2 YSLEER come from the germline V gene. The CDR3 loop is CASSQEALRTGIFYEQYF. The CDR3 DNA is TGCGCCAGCAGCCAAGAGGCTTTAAGGACAGGGATTTTCTACGAGCAGTACTTC.

The genes are TRBV15 and TRBJ1-5, with D perhaps matching TRBD1 (5 bases). Germline loops: CDR1 LNHNV, CDR2 YYDKDF (reference sequence). The CDR3 runs to 15 residues. Trimming took 0 bases from V and 4 from J, leaving 10 bases between them. Here the CDR3 reads CATSRDARANQPQHF. DNA for the CDR3: TGTGCCACCAGCAGAGATGCCAGGGCTAATCAGCCCCAGCATTTT.

V and J are TRBV2 and TRBJ1-5; D gene unclear. Germline V gene lookup returns CDR1 SNHLY and CDR2 FYNNEI. This CDR3 comprises 13 residues. Trimming removed 5 bases at V and 4 bases at J, with 9 bases between. The CDR3 DNA sequence: TGTGCCAGCAGTTTCGCCCTAAATCAGCCCCAGCATTTT. Its protein is CASSFALNQPQHF.